This TCR beta chain was identified in a study of vaccination effects on CD4 cells after COVID-19. TCRdb keeps only in-frame clones here, not all; method: immunoSEQ multiplex PCR. The sample contains tens of thousands of clones, less than 80% of which appear only once. This clone appeared once. Its matching antigen is unknown. With the ViraFEST assay, the study expanded antigen-specific CD4+ T cells using viral peptide pools, then sequenced them. Following a roughly 10-day culture, CD4+ T cells were purified. Two doses of either BNT162b2 or mRNA-1273 were given to each participant. Every well got fewer than 2.5 million PBMC, which were grown with 8.5 to 10 IU/ml IL-2 and roughly 9.3 ug/ml peptides. The clonotype originates from a human donor who received a COVID-19 vaccine. Sequencing used CD4+ T cells from PBMCs cultured with SARS-CoV-2 spike peptides, obtained after COVID-19 vaccination.

The CDR3 sequence is CASSQGREPTEAFF. The CDR3 nucleotides read TGTGCCAGCAGCCAAGGCAGGGAGCCCACTGAAGCTTTCTTT. This chain uses TRBV11-2 with TRBJ1-1; D perhaps matches TRBD1 (5 bases). The CDR3 runs 14 residues. CDR1 is SGHAT and CDR2 is FQNNGV in the germline V gene. V gave up 5 bases and J gave up 4 bases, with 14 bases separating them.